The text below deals with one T cell receptor (beta chain). What this receptor recognizes is not known. There are no base qualities to consult, and no much larger clone falls within one base. Including the terminal cysteine and phenylalanine, the CDR3 comprises 15 residues. Only CDR3 DNA is held: 45 bases, read in frame from base 1. The V end gives up 2 bases and the J end 7 bases, leaving 10 bases in the junction not matched to a gene. Reading the germline V gene gives CDR1 SGHRS and CDR2 YFSETQ. Library preparation used the immunoSEQ multiplex PCR assay. Per the original workflow: A statistical classification framework was developed to diagnose cytomegalovirus status using the catalog of TCR beta chain sequences. Sourced from immuneACCESS, this table was stored by TCRdb with only in-frame sequences that have V and J called. A share of the clones is absent; for the studies checked, an unresolved V gene accounts for under half, and the remainder has no known explanation. For V, J and clone size, that table is used; D and trimming come from the DNA. The sample includes more than 250,000 clones, with roughly 85% observed a single time. In total, the top ten clones hold around 0.84% of the sample.

Donors formed part of the validation cohort, which comprised some 120 subjects and was distinct from the first cohort of 670 or so subjects. This record comes from a study of cytomegalovirus exposure and HLA in healthy donors (dated by TCRdb to about 2017). Context from the whole study: According to a later analysis, one platform produced both the roughly 120 validation repertoires and the 620 or so repertoires of the first cohort. The study aimed to test whether cataloging public T cell receptors could reveal signatures of past pathogen exposure. In addition to the first cohort of roughly 700 subjects, a separate validation cohort of 120 different subjects was used. To predict cytomegalovirus infection status, the study combined high-throughput TCR immunosequencing, statistical association of individual TCRs with disease status, and machine learning.

General conclusions and limits of the study: The validation cohort had no HLA typing available for a later analysis, so co-occurrence within that cohort was assessed over all 120 repertoires. Most TCR sequences were observed very rarely across donors, whereas some public TCRs were present in many individuals. The authors suggested that the approach could potentially be generalized to other disease states and immunological phenotypes. In the study, approximately 150 TCR beta chains were listed as associated with cytomegalovirus. A later analysis found that TCRs clustered in the first cohort also tended to co-occur in the 120 or so validation repertoires, with 90% to 95% of cluster scores above 0. The classifier was reported to diagnose cytomegalovirus status with high specificity and sensitivity in both the original and validation cohorts. In vitro tests confirmed that a few of the cytomegalovirus-associated TCR beta chains recognize cytomegalovirus antigens.

This receptor chain uses TRBV5-1 and TRBJ2-7, and 9 junction bases match TRBD1. The TCR originated in a woman younger than 30 in good health and CMV-seronegative. Material: PBMCs. The DNA sequence follows: TGCGCCAGCAGCTTCTCACAGGGGGCGGTAGAAGAGCAGTACTTC. Its coded protein is CASSFSQGAVEEQYF. Joined to the reference TRBV5-1 and TRBJ2-7 proteins, this CDR3 gives the full variable domain: KAGVTQTPRYLIKTRGQQVTLSCSPISGHRSVSWYQQTPGQGLQFLFEYFSETQRNKGNFPGRFSGRQFSNSRSEMNVSTLELGDSALYLCASSFSQGAVEEQYFGPGTRLTVT.